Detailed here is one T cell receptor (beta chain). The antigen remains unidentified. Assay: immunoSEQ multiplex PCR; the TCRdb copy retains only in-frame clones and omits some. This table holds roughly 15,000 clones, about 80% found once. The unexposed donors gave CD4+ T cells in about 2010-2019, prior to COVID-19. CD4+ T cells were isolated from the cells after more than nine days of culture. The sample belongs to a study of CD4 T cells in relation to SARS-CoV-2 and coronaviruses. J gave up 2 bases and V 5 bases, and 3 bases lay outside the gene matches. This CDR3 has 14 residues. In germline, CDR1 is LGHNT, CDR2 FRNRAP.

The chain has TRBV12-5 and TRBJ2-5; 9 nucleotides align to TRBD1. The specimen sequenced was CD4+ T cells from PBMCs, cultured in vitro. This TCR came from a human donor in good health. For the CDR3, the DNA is TGTGCTAGTGGTACGGACAGGGGTCAAGAGACCCAGTACTTC. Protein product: CASGTDRGQETQYF.